This T cell receptor beta chain stems from a study of beta chain features in type 1 diabetes. Overall study findings and caveats: Among all four CD4+ subsets, Type 1 diabetes patients had TCRB CDR3s that were moderately but significantly shorter.

The sample holds a few counts of this clone. The antigen remains unidentified. Donors contributed one heparinised blood draw apiece, averaging roughly 0.12 L. Expressed TCRB transcripts got sequenced, as all isolated RNA was reverse transcribed. Measured with immunoSEQ multiplex PCR; TCRdb has only the in-frame clones, and not every one. The table shows tens of thousands of clones, with roughly two thirds occurring only once. V lost 2 bases, J lost 11 bases, and 8 bases stayed unmatched. Germline CDR1 and CDR2: SEHNR and FQNEAQ (reference sequence). The CDR3 spans 14 residues. What was sequenced was Tregs from blood. The receptor was isolated from a young man with type 1 diabetes. The chain carries TRBV7-9 and TRBJ2-7; 11 bases align to TRBD2. CDR3 nucleotide sequence: TGTGCCAGCAGCTTATCAGCTAGCGGGGGGCGTAAGTACTTC. The encoded protein is CASSLSASGGRKYF.